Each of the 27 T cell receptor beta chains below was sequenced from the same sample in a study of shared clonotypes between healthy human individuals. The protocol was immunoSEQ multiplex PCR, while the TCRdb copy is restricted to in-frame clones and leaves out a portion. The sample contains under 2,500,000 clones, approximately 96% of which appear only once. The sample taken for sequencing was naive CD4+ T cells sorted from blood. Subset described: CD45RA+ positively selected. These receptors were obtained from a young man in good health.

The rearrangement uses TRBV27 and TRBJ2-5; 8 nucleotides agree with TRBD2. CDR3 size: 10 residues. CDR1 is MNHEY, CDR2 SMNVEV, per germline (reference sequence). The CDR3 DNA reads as TGTGTAGCGGGACAAGAGACCCAGTACTTC. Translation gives CVAGQETQYF.

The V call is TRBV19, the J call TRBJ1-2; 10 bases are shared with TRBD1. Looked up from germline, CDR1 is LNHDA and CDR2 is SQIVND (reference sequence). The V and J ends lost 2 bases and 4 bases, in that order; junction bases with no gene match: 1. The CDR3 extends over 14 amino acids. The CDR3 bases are TGTGCCAGTAGTATACGGGACAGGGGCTATGGCTACACCTTC. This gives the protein CASSIRDRGYGYTF.

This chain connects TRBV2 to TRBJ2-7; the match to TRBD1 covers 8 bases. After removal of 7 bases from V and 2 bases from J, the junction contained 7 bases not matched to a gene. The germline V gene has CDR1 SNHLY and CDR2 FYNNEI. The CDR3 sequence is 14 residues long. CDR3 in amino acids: CASTLEQGAYEQYF. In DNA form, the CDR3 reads TGTGCCAGCACCCTGGAACAGGGGGCCTACGAGCAGTACTTC.

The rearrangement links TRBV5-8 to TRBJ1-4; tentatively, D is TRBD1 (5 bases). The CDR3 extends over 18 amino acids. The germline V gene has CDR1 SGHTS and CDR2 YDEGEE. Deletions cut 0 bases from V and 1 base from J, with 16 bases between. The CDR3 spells CASSLALQGVLTNEKLFF. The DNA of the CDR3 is TGTGCCAGCAGCTTGGCCCTTCAGGGAGTTTTAACTAATGAAAAACTGTTTTTT.

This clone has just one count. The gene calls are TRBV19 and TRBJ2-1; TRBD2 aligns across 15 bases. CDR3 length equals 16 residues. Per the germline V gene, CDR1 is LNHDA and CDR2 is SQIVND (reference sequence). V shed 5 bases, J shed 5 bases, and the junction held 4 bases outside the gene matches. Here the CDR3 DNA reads TGTGCCAGTAGTGGGGGACTAGCGGGAGGCGACAATGAGCAGTTCTTC. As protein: CASSGGLAGGDNEQFF.

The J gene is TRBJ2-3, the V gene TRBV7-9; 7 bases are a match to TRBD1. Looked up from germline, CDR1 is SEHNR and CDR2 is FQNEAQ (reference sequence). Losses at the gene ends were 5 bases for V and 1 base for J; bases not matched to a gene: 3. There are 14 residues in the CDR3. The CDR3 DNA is TGTGCCAGCAGCCAGGGGGTTGGCACAGATACGCAGTATTTT. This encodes CASSQGVGTDTQYF.

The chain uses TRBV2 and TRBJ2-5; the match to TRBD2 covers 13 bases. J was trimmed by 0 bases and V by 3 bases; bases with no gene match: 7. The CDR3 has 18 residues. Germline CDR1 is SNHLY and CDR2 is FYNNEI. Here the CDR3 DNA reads TGTGCCAGCAGTGACCTGAGACTAGCGGGGGGCTACCAAGAGACCCAGTACTTC. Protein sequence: CASSDLRLAGGYQETQYF.

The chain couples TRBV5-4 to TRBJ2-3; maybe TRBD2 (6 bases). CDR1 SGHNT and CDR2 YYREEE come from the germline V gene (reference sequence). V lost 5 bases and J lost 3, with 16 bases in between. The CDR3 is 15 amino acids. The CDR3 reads CASSRGGAYTDTQYF. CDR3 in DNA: TGTGCCAGCAGTCGGGGCGGGGCTTATACAGATACGCAGTATTTT. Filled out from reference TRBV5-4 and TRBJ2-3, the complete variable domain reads ETGVTQSPTHLIKTRGQQVTLRCSSQSGHNTVSWYQQALGQGPQFIFQYYREEENGRGNFPPRFSGLQFPNYSSELNVNALELDDSALYLCASSRGGAYTDTQYFGPGTRLTVL.

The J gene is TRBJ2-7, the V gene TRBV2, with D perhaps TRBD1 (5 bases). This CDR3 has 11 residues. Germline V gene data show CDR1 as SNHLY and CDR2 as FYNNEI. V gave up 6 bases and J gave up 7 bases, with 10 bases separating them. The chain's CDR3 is CASRGLVEQYF. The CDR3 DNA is TGTGCCAGCAGGGGGCTGGTTGAGCAGTACTTC.

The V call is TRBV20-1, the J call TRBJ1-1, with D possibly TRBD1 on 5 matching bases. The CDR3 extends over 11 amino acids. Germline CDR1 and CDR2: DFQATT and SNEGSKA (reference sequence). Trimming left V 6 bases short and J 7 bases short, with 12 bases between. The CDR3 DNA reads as TGCAGTGCCTCCCGGGGGTTTGAAGCTTTCTTT. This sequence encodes CSASRGFEAFF.

In DNA form, the CDR3 reads TGTGCCATCAAGGGGGGAAGCACAGATACGCAGTATTTT. Translated, it gives CAIKGGSTDTQYF. The chain joins TRBV10-3 to TRBJ2-3, with D perhaps assigned TRBD1 or TRBD2 (6 bases each). V dropped 7 bases and J dropped 0 bases, with 8 bases sitting between them. This CDR3 region has 13 residues. Per germline, CDR1 ENHRY and CDR2 SYGVKD.

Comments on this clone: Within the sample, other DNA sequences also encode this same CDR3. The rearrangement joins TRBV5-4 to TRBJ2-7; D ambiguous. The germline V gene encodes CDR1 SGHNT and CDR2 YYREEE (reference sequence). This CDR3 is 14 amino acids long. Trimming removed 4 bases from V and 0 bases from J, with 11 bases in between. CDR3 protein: CASSRDRSSYEQYF. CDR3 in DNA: TGTGCCAGCAGCCGTGACCGAAGCTCCTACGAGCAGTACTTC.

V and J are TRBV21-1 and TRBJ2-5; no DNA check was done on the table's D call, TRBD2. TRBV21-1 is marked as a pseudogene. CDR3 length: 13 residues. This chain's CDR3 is CASSETRQETQYF. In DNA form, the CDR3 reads TGTGCCAGCAGTGAAACTAGACAAGAGACCCAGTACTTC.

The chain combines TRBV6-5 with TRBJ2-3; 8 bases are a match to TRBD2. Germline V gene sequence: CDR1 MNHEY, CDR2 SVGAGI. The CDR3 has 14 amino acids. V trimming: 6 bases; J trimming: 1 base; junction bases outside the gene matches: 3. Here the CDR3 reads CASSRTSRTDTQYF. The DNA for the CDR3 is TGTGCCAGCAGCCGGACTAGCCGCACAGATACGCAGTATTTT.

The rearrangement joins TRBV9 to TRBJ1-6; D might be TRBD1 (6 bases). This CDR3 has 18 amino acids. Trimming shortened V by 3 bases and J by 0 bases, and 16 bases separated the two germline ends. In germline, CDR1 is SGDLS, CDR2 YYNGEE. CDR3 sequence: CASSASREGGSYNSPLHF. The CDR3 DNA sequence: TGTGCCAGCAGCGCAAGCAGGGAAGGGGGCTCCTATAATTCACCCCTCCACTTT.

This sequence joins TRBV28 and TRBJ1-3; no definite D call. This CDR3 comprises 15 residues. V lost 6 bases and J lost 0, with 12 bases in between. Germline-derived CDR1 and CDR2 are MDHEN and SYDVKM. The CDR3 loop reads CASSNAGNSGNTIYF. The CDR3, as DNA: TGTGCCAGCAGCAATGCTGGGAACTCTGGAAACACCATATATTTT.

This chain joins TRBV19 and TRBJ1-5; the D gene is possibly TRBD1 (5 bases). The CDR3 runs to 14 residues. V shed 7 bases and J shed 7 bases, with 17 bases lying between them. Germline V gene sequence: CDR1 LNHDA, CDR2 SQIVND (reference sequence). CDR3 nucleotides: TGTGCCAGTAAGTCCACCCTAGGGGCACAGCCCCAGCATTTT. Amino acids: CASKSTLGAQPQHF.

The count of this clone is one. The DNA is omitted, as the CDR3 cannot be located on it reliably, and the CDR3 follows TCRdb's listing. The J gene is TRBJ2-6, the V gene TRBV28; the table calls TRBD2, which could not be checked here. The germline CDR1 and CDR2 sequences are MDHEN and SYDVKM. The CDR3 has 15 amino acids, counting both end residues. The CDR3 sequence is CASSSSSAGANVLTF.

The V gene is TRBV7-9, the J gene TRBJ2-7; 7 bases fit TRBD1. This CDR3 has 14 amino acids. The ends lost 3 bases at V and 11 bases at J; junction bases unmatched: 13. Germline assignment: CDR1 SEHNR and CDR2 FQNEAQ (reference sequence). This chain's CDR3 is CASSFDREPHRKYF. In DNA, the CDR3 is TGTGCCAGCAGCTTCGACAGGGAACCGCACAGGAAGTACTTC. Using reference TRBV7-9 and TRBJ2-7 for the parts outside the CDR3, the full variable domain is DTGVSQNPRHKITKRGQNVTFRCDPISEHNRLYWYRQTLGQGPEFLTYFQNEAQLEKSRLLSDRFSAERPKGSFSTLEIQRTEQGDSAMYLCASSFDREPHRKYFGPGTRLTVT.

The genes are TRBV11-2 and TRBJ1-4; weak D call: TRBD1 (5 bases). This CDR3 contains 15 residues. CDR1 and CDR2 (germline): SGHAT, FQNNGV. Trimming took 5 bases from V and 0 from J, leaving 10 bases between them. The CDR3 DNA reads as TGTGCCAGCAGCCCGACAGTGGCAACTAATGAAAAACTGTTTTTT. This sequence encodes CASSPTVATNEKLFF.

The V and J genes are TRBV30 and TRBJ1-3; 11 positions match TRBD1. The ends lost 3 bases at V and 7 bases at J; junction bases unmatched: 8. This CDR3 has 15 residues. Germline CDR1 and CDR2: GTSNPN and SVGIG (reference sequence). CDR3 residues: CAWSSPGTGGNTIYF. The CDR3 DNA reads TGTGCCTGGAGCTCCCCCGGGACAGGGGGGAACACCATATATTTT.

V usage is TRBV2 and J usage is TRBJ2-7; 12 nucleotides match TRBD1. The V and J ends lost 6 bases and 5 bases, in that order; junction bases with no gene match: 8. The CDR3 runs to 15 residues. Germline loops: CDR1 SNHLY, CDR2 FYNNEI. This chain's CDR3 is CASSATGTGGDEQYF. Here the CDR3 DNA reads TGTGCCAGCAGCGCAACCGGGACAGGGGGCGACGAGCAGTACTTC.

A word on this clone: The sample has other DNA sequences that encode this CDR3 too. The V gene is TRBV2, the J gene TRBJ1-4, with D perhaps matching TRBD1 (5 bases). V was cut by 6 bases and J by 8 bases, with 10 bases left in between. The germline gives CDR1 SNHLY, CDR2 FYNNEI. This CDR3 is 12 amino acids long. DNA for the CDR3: TGTGCCAGCAGATTGGCAGGGGAAAAACTGTTTTTT. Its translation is CASRLAGEKLFF. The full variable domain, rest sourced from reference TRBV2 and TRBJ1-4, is EPEVTQTPSHQVTQMGQEVILRCVPISNHLYFYWYRQILGQKVEFLVSFYNNEISEKSEIFDDQFSVERPDGSNFTLKIRSTKLEDSAMYFCASRLAGEKLFFGSGTQLSVL.

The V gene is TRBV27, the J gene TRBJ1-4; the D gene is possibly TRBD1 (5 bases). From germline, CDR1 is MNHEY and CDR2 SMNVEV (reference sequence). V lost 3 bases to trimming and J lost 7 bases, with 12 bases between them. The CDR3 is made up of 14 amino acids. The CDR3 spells CASSFSRELEKLFF. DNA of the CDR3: TGTGCCAGCAGTTTTTCCAGGGAGCTTGAAAAACTGTTTTTT.

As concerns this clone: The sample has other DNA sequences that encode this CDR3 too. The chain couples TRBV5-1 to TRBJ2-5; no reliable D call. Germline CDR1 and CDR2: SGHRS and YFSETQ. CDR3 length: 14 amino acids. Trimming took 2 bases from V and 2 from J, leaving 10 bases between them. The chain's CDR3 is CASSFSAGQETQYF. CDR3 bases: TGCGCCAGCAGCTTTTCGGCTGGGCAAGAGACCCAGTACTTC.

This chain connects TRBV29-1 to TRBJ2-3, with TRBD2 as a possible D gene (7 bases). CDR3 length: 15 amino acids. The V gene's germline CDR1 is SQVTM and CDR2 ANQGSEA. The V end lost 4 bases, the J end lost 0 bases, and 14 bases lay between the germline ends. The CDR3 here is CSVGRGAASTDTQYF. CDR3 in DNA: TGCAGCGTTGGTCGGGGGGCAGCTAGCACAGATACGCAGTATTTT.

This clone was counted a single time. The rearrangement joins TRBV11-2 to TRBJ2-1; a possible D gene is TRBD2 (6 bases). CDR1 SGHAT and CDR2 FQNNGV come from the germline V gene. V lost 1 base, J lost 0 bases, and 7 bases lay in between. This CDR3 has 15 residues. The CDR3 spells CASSLGTTSYNEQFF. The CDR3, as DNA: TGTGCCAGCAGCTTAGGGACTACCTCCTACAATGAGCAGTTCTTC.